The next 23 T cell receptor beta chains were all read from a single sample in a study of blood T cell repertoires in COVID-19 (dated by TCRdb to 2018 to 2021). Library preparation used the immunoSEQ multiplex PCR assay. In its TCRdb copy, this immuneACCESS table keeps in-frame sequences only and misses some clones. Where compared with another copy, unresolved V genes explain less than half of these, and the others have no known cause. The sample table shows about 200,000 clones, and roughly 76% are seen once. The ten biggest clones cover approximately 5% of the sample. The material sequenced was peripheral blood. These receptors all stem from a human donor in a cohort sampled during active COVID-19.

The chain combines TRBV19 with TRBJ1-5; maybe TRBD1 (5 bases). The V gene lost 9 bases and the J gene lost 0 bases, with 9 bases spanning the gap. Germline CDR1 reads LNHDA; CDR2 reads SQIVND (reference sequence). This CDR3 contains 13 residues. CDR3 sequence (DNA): TGTGCCAGCGGACACCTTAGCAATCAGCCCCAGCATTTT. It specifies CASGHLSNQPQHF. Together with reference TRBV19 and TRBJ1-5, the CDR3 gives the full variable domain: DGGITQSPKYLFRKEGQNVTLSCEQNLNHDAMYWYRQDPGQGLRLIYYSQIVNDFQKGDIAEGYSVSREKKESFPLTVTSAQKNPTAFYLCASGHLSNQPQHFGDGTRLSIL.

CDR3 residues: CASSLREGQDAATNEKLFF. Here the CDR3 DNA reads TGTGCCAGCTCCCTTAGAGAAGGACAGGACGCGGCAACTAATGAAAAACTGTTTTTT. The chain employs TRBV18 and TRBJ1-4, with TRBD1 matching over 7 bases. Trimming removed 6 bases from V and 0 bases from J; junction bases left unmatched: 16. Germline V gene sequence: CDR1 KGHSH, CDR2 LQKENI. The CDR3 has 19 amino acids.

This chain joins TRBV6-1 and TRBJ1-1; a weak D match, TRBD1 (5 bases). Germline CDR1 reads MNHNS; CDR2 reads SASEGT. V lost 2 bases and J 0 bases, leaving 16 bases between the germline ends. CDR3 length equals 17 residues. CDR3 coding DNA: TGTGCCAGCAGTGAACTTGTGGGGCTCAGGATGAACACTGAAGCTTTCTTT. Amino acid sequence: CASSELVGLRMNTEAFF.

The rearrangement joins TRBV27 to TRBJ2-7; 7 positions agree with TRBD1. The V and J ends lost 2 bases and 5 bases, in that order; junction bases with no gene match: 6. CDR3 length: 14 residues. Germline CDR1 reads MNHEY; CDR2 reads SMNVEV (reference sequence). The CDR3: CASSLSRGGHEQYF. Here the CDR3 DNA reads TGTGCCAGCAGTTTAAGTAGAGGGGGCCACGAGCAGTACTTC.

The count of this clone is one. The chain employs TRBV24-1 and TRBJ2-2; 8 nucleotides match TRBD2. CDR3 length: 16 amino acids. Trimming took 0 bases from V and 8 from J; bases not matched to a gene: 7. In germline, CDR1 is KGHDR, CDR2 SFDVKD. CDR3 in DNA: TGTGCCACCAGTGATTTGTCCAGCGGGAGTGGTGGGGAGCTGTTTTTT. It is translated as CATSDLSSGSGGELFF.

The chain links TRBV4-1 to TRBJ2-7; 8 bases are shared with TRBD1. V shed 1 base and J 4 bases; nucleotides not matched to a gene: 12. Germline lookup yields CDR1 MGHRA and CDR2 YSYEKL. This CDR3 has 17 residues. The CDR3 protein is CASSQVSRGPSSYEQYF. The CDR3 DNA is TGCGCCAGCAGCCAAGTATCCAGGGGGCCCTCTTCTTACGAGCAGTACTTC.

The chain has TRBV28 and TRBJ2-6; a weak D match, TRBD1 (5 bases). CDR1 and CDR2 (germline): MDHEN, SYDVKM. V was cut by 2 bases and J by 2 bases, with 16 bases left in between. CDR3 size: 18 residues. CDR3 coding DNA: TGTGCCAGCAGTTTAAGGGCAGGGCCTTCCCCTGGGGCCAACGTCCTGACTTTC. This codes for CASSLRAGPSPGANVLTF.

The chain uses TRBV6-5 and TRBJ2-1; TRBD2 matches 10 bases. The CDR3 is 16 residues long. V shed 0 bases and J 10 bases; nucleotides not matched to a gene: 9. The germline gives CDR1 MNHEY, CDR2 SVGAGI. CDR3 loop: CASSYSTSGREWEQFF. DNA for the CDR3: TGTGCCAGCAGTTACTCGACGAGCGGGAGGGAGTGGGAGCAGTTCTTC.

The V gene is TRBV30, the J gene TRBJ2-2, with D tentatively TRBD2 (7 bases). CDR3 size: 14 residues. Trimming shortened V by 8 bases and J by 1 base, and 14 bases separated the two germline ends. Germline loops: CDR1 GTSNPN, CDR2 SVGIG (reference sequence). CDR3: CASRRGGNTGELFF. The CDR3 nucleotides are TGTGCCAGCCGTAGGGGGGGGAACACCGGGGAGCTGTTTTTT.

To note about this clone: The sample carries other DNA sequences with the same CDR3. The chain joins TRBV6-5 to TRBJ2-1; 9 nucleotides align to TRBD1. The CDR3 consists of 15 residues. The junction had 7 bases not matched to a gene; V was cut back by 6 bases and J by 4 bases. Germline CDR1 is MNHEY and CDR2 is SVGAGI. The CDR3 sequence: CASSSPGQGYNEQFF. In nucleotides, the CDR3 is TGTGCCAGCAGCTCCCCGGGACAGGGTTACAATGAGCAGTTCTTC.

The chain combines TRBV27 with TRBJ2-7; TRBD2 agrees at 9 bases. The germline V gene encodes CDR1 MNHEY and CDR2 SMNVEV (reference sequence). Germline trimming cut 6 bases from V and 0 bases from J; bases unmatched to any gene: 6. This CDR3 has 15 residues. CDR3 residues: CASSLTSGVSYEQYF. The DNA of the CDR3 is TGTGCCAGCAGCCTGACTAGCGGTGTCTCCTACGAGCAGTACTTC.

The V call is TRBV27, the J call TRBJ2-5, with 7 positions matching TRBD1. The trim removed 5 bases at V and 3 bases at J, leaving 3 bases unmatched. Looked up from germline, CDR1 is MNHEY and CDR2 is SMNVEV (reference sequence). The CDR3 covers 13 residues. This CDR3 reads CASSPQGKETQYF. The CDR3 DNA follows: TGTGCCAGCAGTCCACAGGGGAAAGAGACCCAGTACTTC.

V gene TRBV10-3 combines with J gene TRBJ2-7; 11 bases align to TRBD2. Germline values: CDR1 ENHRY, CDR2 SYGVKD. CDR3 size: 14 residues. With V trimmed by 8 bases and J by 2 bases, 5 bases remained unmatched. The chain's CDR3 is CAIGGLAAPYEQYF. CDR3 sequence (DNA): TGTGCCATCGGGGGACTAGCGGCACCCTACGAGCAGTACTTC.

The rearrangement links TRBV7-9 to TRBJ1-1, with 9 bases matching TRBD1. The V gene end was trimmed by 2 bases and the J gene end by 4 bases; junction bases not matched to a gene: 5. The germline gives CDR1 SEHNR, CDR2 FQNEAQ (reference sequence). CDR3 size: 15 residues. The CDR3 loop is CASSLTQGAGTEAFF. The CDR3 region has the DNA TGTGCCAGCAGCTTAACACAGGGGGCCGGCACTGAAGCTTTCTTT.

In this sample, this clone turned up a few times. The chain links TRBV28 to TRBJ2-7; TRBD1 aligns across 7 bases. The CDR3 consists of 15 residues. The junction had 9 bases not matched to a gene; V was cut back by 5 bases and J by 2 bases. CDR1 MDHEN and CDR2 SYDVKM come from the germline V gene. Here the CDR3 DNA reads TGTGCCAGCAGTCTGACAGGGCGACACGCCTACGAGCAGTACTTC. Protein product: CASSLTGRHAYEQYF.

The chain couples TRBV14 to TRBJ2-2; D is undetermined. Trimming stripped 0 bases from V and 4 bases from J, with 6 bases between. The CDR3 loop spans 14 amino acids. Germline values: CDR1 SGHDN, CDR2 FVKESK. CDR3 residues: CASSQEPRTGELFF. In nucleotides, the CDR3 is TGTGCCAGCAGCCAAGAGCCGCGCACCGGGGAGCTGTTTTTT.

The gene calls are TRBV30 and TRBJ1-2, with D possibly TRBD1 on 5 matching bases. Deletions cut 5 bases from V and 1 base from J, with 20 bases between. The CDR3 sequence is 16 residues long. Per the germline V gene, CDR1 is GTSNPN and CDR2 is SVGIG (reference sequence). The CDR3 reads CAWPHGTSSLNYGYTF. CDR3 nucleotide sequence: TGTGCCTGGCCCCACGGGACTTCCTCGCTTAACTATGGCTACACCTTC.

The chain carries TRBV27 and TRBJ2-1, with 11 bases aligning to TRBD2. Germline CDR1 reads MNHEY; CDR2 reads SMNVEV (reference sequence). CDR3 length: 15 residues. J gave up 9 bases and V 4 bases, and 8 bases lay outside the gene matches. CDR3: CASSSGRLAGGEQFF. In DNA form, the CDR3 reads TGTGCCAGCAGTTCGGGGCGTCTAGCGGGAGGTGAGCAGTTCTTC.

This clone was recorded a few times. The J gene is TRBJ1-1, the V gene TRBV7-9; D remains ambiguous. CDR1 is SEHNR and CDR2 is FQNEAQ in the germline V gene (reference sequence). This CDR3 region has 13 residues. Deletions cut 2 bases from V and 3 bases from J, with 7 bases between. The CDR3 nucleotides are TGTGCCAGCAGCTTACGTCGGGACACTGAAGCTTTCTTT. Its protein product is CASSLRRDTEAFF.

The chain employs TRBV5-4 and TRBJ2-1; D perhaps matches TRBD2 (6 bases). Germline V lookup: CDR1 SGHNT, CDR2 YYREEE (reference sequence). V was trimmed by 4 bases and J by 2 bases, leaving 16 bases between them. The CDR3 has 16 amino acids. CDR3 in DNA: TGTGCCAGCAGCCCCGTAAGCGCGGGAACCTACAATGAGCAGTTCTTC. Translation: CASSPVSAGTYNEQFF.

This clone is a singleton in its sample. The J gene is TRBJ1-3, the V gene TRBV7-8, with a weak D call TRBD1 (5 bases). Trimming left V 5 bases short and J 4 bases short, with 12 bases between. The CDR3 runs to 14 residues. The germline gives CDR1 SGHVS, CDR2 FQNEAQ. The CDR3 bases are TGTGCCAGCAGCACGACAGTGAACGGAAACACCATATATTTT. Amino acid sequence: CASSTTVNGNTIYF.

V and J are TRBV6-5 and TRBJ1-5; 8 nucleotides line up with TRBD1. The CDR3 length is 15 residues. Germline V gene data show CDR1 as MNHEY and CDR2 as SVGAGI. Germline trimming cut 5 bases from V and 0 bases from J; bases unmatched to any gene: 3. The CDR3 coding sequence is TGTGCCAGCAGTAGGGACAGGTCTAGCAATCAGCCCCAGCATTTT. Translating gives CASSRDRSSNQPQHF.

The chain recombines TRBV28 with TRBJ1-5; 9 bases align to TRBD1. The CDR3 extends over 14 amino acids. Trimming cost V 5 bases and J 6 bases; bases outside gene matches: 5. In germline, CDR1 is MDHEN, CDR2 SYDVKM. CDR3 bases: TGTGCCAGCAGTCTTCGACAGGGGGTTCAGCCCCAGCATTTT. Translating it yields CASSLRQGVQPQHF.